These 14 T cell receptor beta chains came from one sample sequenced in a study of blood T cell repertoires in COVID-19. Using immunoSEQ multiplex PCR, the repertoire was profiled, and TCRdb retains in-frame clones only, with some absent. This sample has about 40,000 clones, with roughly 85% found just once. Sequencing was carried out using peripheral blood. The receptors derive from a human donor in a cohort sampled during active COVID-19.

This chain links TRBV7-8 with TRBJ1-5; maybe TRBD1 (6 bases). The CDR3 has 16 residues. Trimming removed 1 base at V and 6 bases at J, with 16 bases between. Germline lookup yields CDR1 SGHVS and CDR2 FQNEAQ. CDR3 sequence reads: CASSLGLGVGGQPQHF. The CDR3 DNA reads TGTGCCAGCAGCTTAGGGCTTGGGGTAGGGGGTCAGCCCCAGCATTTT.

DNA of the CDR3: TGTGCCAGCAGCCTTCCCTCGGGACAGAGGCCCTACGAGCAGTACTTC. It encodes CASSLPSGQRPYEQYF. This chain links TRBV5-6 with TRBJ2-7; 7 bases fit TRBD1. This CDR3 is built from 16 residues. Germline lookup yields CDR1 SGHDT and CDR2 YYEEEE. Trimming took 4 bases from V and 2 from J; bases not matched to a gene: 12.

The chain joins TRBV12-3 or TRBV12-4 to TRBJ1-2; maybe TRBD1 (5 bases). V was shortened by 6 bases and J by 5 bases, with 13 bases between the two germline ends. The CDR3 loop spans 13 amino acids. DNA for the CDR3: TGTGCCAGCAGCGACAGTTACGGGTATGGCTACACCTTC. This translates into CASSDSYGYGYTF.

This rearrangement joins TRBV2 to TRBJ2-5; the match to TRBD2 covers 11 bases. The V segment lost 4 bases and the J segment 6 bases; nucleotides outside the gene matches: 7. The germline CDR1 and CDR2 sequences are SNHLY and FYNNEI. The CDR3 is made up of 15 amino acids. DNA of the CDR3: TGTGCCAGCAGTGCCTCTAGCGGGGGGCCCCAGACCCAGTACTTC. It encodes CASSASSGGPQTQYF.

Written as DNA, the CDR3 is TGTGCCAGCAGCGGAGCTAGCGGGGGGCGAGGGAATGAGCAGTTCTTC. Translated, it gives CASSGASGGRGNEQFF. This sequence joins TRBV21-1 and TRBJ2-1; TRBD2, as called in the table, went unchecked against the DNA. TRBV21-1 is designated a pseudogene. This CDR3 contains 16 residues.

This clone appeared a single time. The V gene is TRBV18, the J gene TRBJ1-2, with 10 nucleotides matching TRBD1. After removal of 0 bases from V and 6 bases from J, the junction contained 4 bases not matched to a gene. This CDR3 contains 15 residues. From germline, CDR1 is KGHSH and CDR2 LQKENI. Here the CDR3 DNA reads TGTGCCAGCTCACCACCACAGACAGGGGGCAATGGCTACACCTTC. This translates into CASSPPQTGGNGYTF.

The gene calls are TRBV2 and TRBJ1-4, with D possibly matching TRBD1 (5 bases). Trimming removed 6 bases at V and 8 bases at J, with 13 bases between. This CDR3 comprises 13 residues. Per germline, CDR1 SNHLY and CDR2 FYNNEI. The CDR3 region has the DNA TGTGCCAGCAGGAGACAGTCAATCGAAAAACTGTTTTTT. Encoded protein: CASRRQSIEKLFF.

This clone was recorded once. This chain uses TRBV28 with TRBJ2-7, with 7 bases fitting TRBD1. CDR3 length: 15 residues. Germline V gene data show CDR1 as MDHEN and CDR2 as SYDVKM. The ends lost 5 bases at V and 0 bases at J; junction bases unmatched: 7. In DNA form, the CDR3 reads TGTGCCAGCAGTCGCAGGACAGGATACTCCTACGAGCAGTACTTC. The encoded protein is CASSRRTGYSYEQYF.

The count of this clone is one. The rearrangement joins TRBV9 to TRBJ1-5; maybe TRBD1 (5 bases). Germline V gene data show CDR1 as SGDLS and CDR2 as YYNGEE. Trimming took off 4 bases at V and 4 bases at J, with 15 bases between the two ends. The CDR3 covers 15 residues. The CDR3 is CASSPQVGSNQPQHF. CDR3 nucleotide sequence: TGTGCCAGCAGCCCACAGGTAGGGTCAAATCAGCCCCAGCATTTT.

Only a few counts were recorded for this clone. V is TRBV10-3 and J is TRBJ2-7; D not certain. CDR3 length: 14 residues. Germline CDR1 ENHRY, CDR2 SYGVKD. The V end was cut by 2 bases, the J end by 2 bases, with 10 bases between. DNA of the CDR3: TGTGCCATCAGTGAGGGGCGCTATACCTACGAGCAGTACTTC. Its protein product is CAISEGRYTYEQYF.

The chain couples TRBV5-6 to TRBJ1-3; TRBD1 agrees at 9 bases. J gave up 4 bases and V 4 bases, and 6 bases lay outside the gene matches. CDR3 length: 15 amino acids. CDR1 is SGHDT and CDR2 is YYEEEE in the germline V gene. The CDR3 bases are TGTGCCAGCAGCATACCCGGGACAGGGGGAAACACCATATATTTT. This codes for CASSIPGTGGNTIYF.

The gene calls are TRBV15 and TRBJ2-3; 9 bases are shared with TRBD1. This CDR3 contains 15 residues. Germline V gene lookup returns CDR1 LNHNV and CDR2 YYDKDF (reference sequence). With 3 bases clipped from V and 4 bases from J, the junction kept 5 bases outside the gene matches. CDR3 bases: TGTGCCACCAGCAGCCGGGACAGGGTCCCAGATACGCAGTATTTT. This translates into CATSSRDRVPDTQYF. Variable domain in full (rest from reference TRBV15 and TRBJ2-3): DAMVIQNPRYQVTQFGKPVTLSCSQTLNHNVMYWYQQKSSQAPKLLFHYYDKDFNNEADTPDNFQSRRPNTSFCFLDIRSPGLGDTAMYLCATSSRDRVPDTQYFGPGTRLTVL.

The V call is TRBV10-1, the J call TRBJ2-3, with 7 bases matching TRBD1. This CDR3 is 14 amino acids long. J was trimmed by 9 bases and V by 5 bases; bases with no gene match: 11. Germline V gene lookup returns CDR1 WNHNN and CDR2 SYGVQD (reference sequence). CDR3 nucleotides: TGCGCCAGCAGTCTAAACCCCAGGACAGGCACGCAGTATTTT. Residues: CASSLNPRTGTQYF.

The count of this clone is one. The chain carries TRBV5-1 and TRBJ2-1; perhaps TRBD2 as D (5 bases). Deletions cut 5 bases from V and 10 bases from J, with 16 bases between. CDR3 length: 13 residues. Germline V gene lookup returns CDR1 SGHRS and CDR2 YFSETQ. CDR3 nucleotides: TGCGCCAGCAGGGAAGAGGGCGGAGCGGAGCAGTTCTTC. This translates into CASREEGGAEQFF.